This entry lists 21 T cell receptor beta chains sequenced from one sample in a study of CD8+CD57+ T cells in acquired aplastic anemia. Patients sequenced had flow cytometry evidence of CD8+CD57+ cell expansion. CDR3 and TCR beta VDJ profiling relied on a genomic DNA template. A single record per CDR3 protein comes from TCRdb applying MiXCR to the reads. The table lists around 500,000 distinct CDR3 sequences, over 25% of them singletons. The specimen was sorted CD4+, CD8+, or CD8+CD57+ T cells (not recorded which) from PBMCs. All receptors derive from a human donor with aplastic anemia.

This clonotype appeared many times. The CDR3 DNA follows: TGCAGTGCTAGAGTAAGGACATCAGGTTCACCCCTCCACTTT. It encodes CSARVRTSGSPLHF. V usage is TRBV20-1 and J usage is TRBJ1-6; D may be TRBD1 (5 bases). The V and J ends lost 1 base and 9 bases respectively, with 13 bases between them. There are 14 residues in the CDR3. Germline V gene sequence: CDR1 DFQATT, CDR2 SNEGSKA (reference sequence).

To note about this clonotype: Possible read error: a much larger clone is one base away. This rearrangement joins TRBV10-2 to TRBJ2-3; a possible D gene is TRBD2 (5 bases). Trimming cost V 1 base and J 2 bases, with 10 bases left between them. CDR3 length: 15 amino acids. Germline CDR1 WSHSY, CDR2 SAAADI. CDR3 sequence reads: CASSEFLAPTDTQYF. As DNA, the CDR3 is TGCGCCAGCAGTGAGTTTCTAGCCCCCACAGATACGCAGTATTTT.

In its sample, this clonotype was seen once. This chain joins TRBV25-1 and TRBJ2-3, with D possibly TRBD2 on 5 matching bases. The germline V and J ends were trimmed by 8 bases and 2 bases, with 26 bases remaining between them. The germline V gene encodes CDR1 MGHDK and CDR2 SYGVNS. CDR3 length equals 18 residues. The CDR3 spells CASSPLVLVTSHTDTQYF. Here the CDR3 DNA reads TGTGCCAGCTCACCATTGGTTTTAGTTACTAGTCACACAGATACGCAGTATTTT.

This clonotype occurred many times. V gene TRBV7-9 combines with J gene TRBJ2-7, with TRBD2 identical over 11 bases. The CDR3 is 16 residues long. V was clipped by 4 bases and J by 1 base; unmatched bases: 6. Germline values: CDR1 SEHNR, CDR2 FQNEAQ (reference sequence). CDR3 protein: CASSSRGTSGSYEQYF. The CDR3 DNA reads as TGTGCCAGCAGCTCCCGCGGGACTAGCGGATCCTACGAGCAGTACTTC.

The gene calls are TRBV29-1 and TRBJ1-1; D may be TRBD1 (5 bases). The V end lost 5 bases, the J end lost 4 bases, and 11 bases lay between the germline ends. The CDR3 is made up of 12 amino acids. Germline values: CDR1 SQVTM, CDR2 ANQGSEA. The CDR3 spells CSVSTEGTEAFF. CDR3 nucleotide sequence: TGCAGCGTTTCGACAGAAGGCACTGAAGCTTTCTTT.

This clonotype was found many times. This chain joins TRBV10-3 and TRBJ2-7, with 10 bases matching TRBD2. From germline, CDR1 is ENHRY and CDR2 SYGVKD. This CDR3 is built from 16 residues. The V gene end was trimmed by 0 bases and the J gene end by 1 base; junction bases not matched to a gene: 3. CDR3 sequence: CAISESPSGGSYEQYF. For the CDR3, the DNA is TGTGCCATCAGTGAGTCGCCTAGCGGGGGATCCTACGAGCAGTACTTC.

This chain links TRBV12-3 or TRBV12-4 with TRBJ2-1; perhaps TRBD1 as D (6 bases). The CDR3 extends over 15 amino acids. Trimming removed 6 bases at V and 7 bases at J, with 19 bases between. This CDR3 is CASSSARDISNEQFF. The DNA of the CDR3 is TGTGCCAGCAGCTCCGCTCGGGACATCTCGAATGAGCAGTTCTTC.

The chain links TRBV25-1 to TRBJ1-1, with D hard to call. V shed 5 bases and J shed 1 base, with 11 bases lying between them. Germline values: CDR1 MGHDK, CDR2 SYGVNS. The CDR3 totals 14 residues. The CDR3 protein is CASSLIGENTEAFF. In nucleotides, the CDR3 is TGTGCCAGCAGTTTAATAGGAGAGAACACTGAAGCTTTCTTT.

As concerns this clonotype: This may stem from a read error, because a much larger clone lies one nucleotide away. The chain has TRBV7-2 and TRBJ2-5; TRBD2 aligns across 7 bases. The CDR3 loop spans 14 amino acids. From germline, CDR1 is SGHTA and CDR2 FQGNSA. CDR3 protein: CASSRGGSQEAQYF. In DNA form, the CDR3 reads TGTGCCAGCAGTCGGGGCGGGAGCCAAGAGGCCCAGTACTTC. Full variable domain (remainder filled in from reference TRBV7-2 and TRBJ2-5): GAGVSQSPSNKVTEKGKDVELRCDPISGHTALYWYRQSLGQGLEFLIYFQGNSAPDKSGLPSDRFSAERTGGSVSTLTIQRTQQEDSAVYLCASSRGGSQEAQYFGPGTRLLVL.

This clonotype was picked up a small number of times. This rearrangement joins TRBV15 to TRBJ2-7, with D tentatively TRBD1 (6 bases). This CDR3 is 15 amino acids long. Germline-derived CDR1 and CDR2 are LNHNV and YYDKDF (reference sequence). V was pared by 0 bases and J by 4 bases, with 13 bases between. The CDR3 DNA reads TGTGCCACCAGCAGAGATAGGGGTCAGGGGTACGAGCAGTACTTC. It codes for CATSRDRGQGYEQYF.

This clonotype appeared a single time. The V and J genes are TRBV6-1 and TRBJ2-7; D remains unclear. CDR3 length: 13 residues. The germline gives CDR1 MNHNS, CDR2 SASEGT. V dropped 5 bases and J dropped 1 base, with 9 bases sitting between them. CDR3 residues: CASSLAESYEQYV. In DNA form, the CDR3 reads TGTGCCAGCAGTCTGGCCGAGTCCTACGAGCAGTACGTC.

This clonotype appeared many times. In nucleotides, the CDR3 is TGTGCCACCAGTGTCCCCGACACAGATACGCAGTATTTT. This sequence encodes CATSVPDTDTQYF. V and J are TRBV24-1 and TRBJ2-3, with D unresolved. This CDR3 has 13 amino acids. V dropped 5 bases and J dropped 2 bases, with 7 bases sitting between them. Germline V gene sequence: CDR1 KGHDR, CDR2 SFDVKD.

In its sample, this clonotype was seen once. The rearrangement links TRBV7-3 to TRBJ1-4; 8 positions match TRBD1. Germline CDR1 reads SGHTA; CDR2 reads FQGTGA. J was trimmed by 3 bases and V by 7 bases; bases with no gene match: 13. The CDR3 is made up of 17 amino acids. The DNA for the CDR3 is TGTGCCAGCACTCGAGGTACAGGGGGATTTGCTAATGAAAAACTGTTTTTT. It is translated as CASTRGTGGFANEKLFF.

In its sample, this clonotype was seen many times. V and J are TRBV19 and TRBJ1-3; D unresolved. V lost 0 bases and J lost 4, with 7 bases in between. Looked up from germline, CDR1 is LNHDA and CDR2 is SQIVND (reference sequence). The CDR3 is made up of 14 amino acids. The DNA of the CDR3 is TGTGCCAGTAGTATAGATCTAGCCGGAAACACCATATATTTT. Protein: CASSIDLAGNTIYF.

Remarks on this clonotype: Its ends do not fully match the called genes, so a read error is possible. This sequence joins TRBV7-3 and TRBJ2-5; possible D gene TRBD2, 6 bases. Germline CDR1 and CDR2: SGHTA and FQGTGA. This CDR3 region has 13 residues. This CDR3 reads CASTLAAGETQYF. CDR3 nucleotide sequence: TGTGCCAGCACCTTAGCGGCAGGAGAGACCCAGTACTTC.

The CDR3, as DNA: TGTGCCACCAGCAGAAGGTCCGGAAACACCATATATTTT. It yields the protein CATSRRSGNTIYF. The V call is TRBV15, the J call TRBJ1-3; D gene ambiguous. Trimming removed 2 bases from V and 4 bases from J, with 6 bases in between. Looked up from germline, CDR1 is LNHNV and CDR2 is YYDKDF (reference sequence). The CDR3 is 13 residues long.

This clonotype was detected many times. The V gene is TRBV19, the J gene TRBJ2-1; 7 positions match TRBD2. Germline CDR1 and CDR2: LNHDA and SQIVND (reference sequence). V trimming: 1 base; J trimming: 7 bases; junction bases outside the gene matches: 7. The length of the CDR3 is 15 residues. CDR3 amino acids: CASSIVLAEANEQFF. DNA for the CDR3: TGTGCCAGTAGTATAGTTCTAGCGGAGGCGAATGAGCAGTTCTTC.

This clonotype has a handful of counts. The V gene is TRBV7-8, the J gene TRBJ2-5; D gene unclear. The CDR3 covers 10 residues. V lost 7 bases to trimming and J lost 5 bases, with 5 bases between them. The germline gives CDR1 SGHVS, CDR2 FQNEAQ. The CDR3 reads CASKWETQYF. The DNA of the CDR3 is TGTGCCAGCAAGTGGGAGACCCAGTACTTC.

This clonotype was detected ten times or more. The V gene is TRBV7-9, the J gene TRBJ1-6; no definite D call. Trimming cost V 3 bases and J 10 bases, with 13 bases left between them. The CDR3 spans 14 residues. CDR1 and CDR2 (germline): SEHNR, FQNEAQ (reference sequence). The CDR3 sequence is CASSFQLAGSPLHF. DNA for the CDR3: TGTGCCAGCAGCTTCCAACTCGCGGGGTCACCCCTCCACTTT. The whole variable domain, remainder taken from reference TRBV7-9 and TRBJ1-6, is DTGVSQNPRHKITKRGQNVTFRCDPISEHNRLYWYRQTLGQGPEFLTYFQNEAQLEKSRLLSDRFSAERPKGSFSTLEIQRTEQGDSAMYLCASSFQLAGSPLHFGNGTRLTVT.

On this clonotype: A read error may explain this, as a much larger clone is one base away. The gene calls are TRBV2 and TRBJ1-4, with 9 bases that match TRBD1. Trimming took 6 bases from V and 5 from J; bases not matched to a gene: 10. Germline CDR1 reads SNHLY; CDR2 reads FYNNEI. This CDR3 comprises 16 residues. The CDR3 DNA reads TGTGCCAGCAGCGGAACGACAGGGGGAGGGAATGAAAAACTGTTTTTT. This codes for CASSGTTGGGNEKLFF.

This clonotype was detected ten times or more. The V call is TRBV20-1, the J call TRBJ1-2; 7 positions match TRBD1. Germline values: CDR1 DFQATT, CDR2 SNEGSKA (reference sequence). This CDR3 has 13 residues. V lost 3 bases and J lost 2; bases outside the gene matches: 3. The CDR3 here is CSASDRVNYGYTF. CDR3 in DNA: TGCAGTGCTAGCGACAGGGTAAACTATGGCTACACCTTC.